This T cell receptor (beta chain) was captured in a study of T cell repertoires in aging, cancer and after chemotherapy. Rearranged V-D-J TRB sequences were amplified with a mixed TRB-A/B primer pool. Via MiXCR, TCRdb re-called the multiplex PCR reads, giving one row per CDR3 protein. The data hold about 5,600 distinct CDR3 sequences, with around 40% observed a single time. TCR beta rearrangements were amplified from peripheral blood genomic DNA. Looked up from germline, CDR1 is KGHSH and CDR2 is LQKENI. There are 15 residues in the CDR3. The V end lost 6 bases, the J end lost 1 base, and 13 bases lay between the germline ends.

The V and J genes are TRBV18 and TRBJ1-5; possibly TRBD1 for D (5 bases). This clonotype was obtained from a human donor with a blood cancer. The source material was blood. DNA for the CDR3: TGTGCCAGCTCGCCCCTTGGGGGGAGCAATCAGCCCCAGCATTTT. It yields the protein CASSPLGGSNQPQHF.